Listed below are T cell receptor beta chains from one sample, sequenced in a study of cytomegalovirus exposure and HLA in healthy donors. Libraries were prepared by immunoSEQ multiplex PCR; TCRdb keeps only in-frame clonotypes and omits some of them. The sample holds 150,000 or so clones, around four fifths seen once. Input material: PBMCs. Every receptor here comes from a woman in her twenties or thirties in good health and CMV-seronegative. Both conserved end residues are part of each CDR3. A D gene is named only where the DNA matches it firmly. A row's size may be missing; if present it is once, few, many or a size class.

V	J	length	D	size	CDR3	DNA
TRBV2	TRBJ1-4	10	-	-	CASRRTGLFF	TGTGCCAGCAGACGAACTGGACTGTTTTTT
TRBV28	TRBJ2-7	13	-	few	CASSPVGAYEQYF	TGTGCCAGCAGTCCAGTGGGAGCCTACGAGCAGTACTTC
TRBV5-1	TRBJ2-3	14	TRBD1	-	CASSRDRGTDTQYF	TGCGCCAGCAGCCGGGACAGGGGAACAGATACGCAGTATTTT
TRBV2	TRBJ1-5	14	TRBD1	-	CASSEGQGAQPQHF	TGTGCCAGCAGTGAAGGGCAGGGGGCTCAGCCCCAGCATTTT
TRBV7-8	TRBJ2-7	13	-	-	CASGGGFSYEQYF	TGTGCCAGCGGTGGGGGGTTTTCTTACGAGCAGTACTTC
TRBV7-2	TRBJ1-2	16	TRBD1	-	CASSLALRQGADGYTF	TGTGCCAGCAGCTTAGCGCTAAGACAGGGTGCGGATGGCTACACCTTC
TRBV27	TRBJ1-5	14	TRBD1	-	CASSPRQGGQPQHF	TGTGCCAGCAGTCCGAGACAGGGTGGGCAGCCCCAGCATTTT
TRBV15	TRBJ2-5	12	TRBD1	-	CATGQGLETQYF	TGTGCCACCGGACAGGGTTTGGAGACCCAGTACTTC
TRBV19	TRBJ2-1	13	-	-	CASAKQGSDEQFF	TGTGCCAGTGCCAAACAGGGTTCGGATGAGCAGTTCTTC
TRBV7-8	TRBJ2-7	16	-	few	CASSLGSRGNTYEQYF	TGTGCCAGCAGCTTAGGGTCCCGGGGGAATACCTACGAGCAGTACTTC
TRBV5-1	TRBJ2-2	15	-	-	CASSSTGTNTGELFF	TGCGCCAGCAGCTCTACCGGGACTAACACCGGGGAGCTGTTTTTT
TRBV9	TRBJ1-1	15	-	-	CASSGGKGMNTEAFF	TGTGCCAGCAGCGGAGGGAAAGGGATGAACACTGAAGCTTTCTTT
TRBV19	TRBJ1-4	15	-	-	CANTRRRSEQEKLFF	TGTGCCAATACCCGGCGGAGGTCGGAACAGGAAAAACTGTTTTTT
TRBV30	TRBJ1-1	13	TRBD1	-	CAWWTGKNTEAFF	TGTGCCTGGTGGACAGGGAAAAACACTGAAGCTTTCTTT
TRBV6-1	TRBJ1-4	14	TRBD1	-	CASSDGTANEKLFF	TGTGCCAGCAGTGATGGGACAGCTAATGAAAAACTGTTTTTT
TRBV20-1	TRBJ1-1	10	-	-	CSAKTGEAFF	TGCAGTGCTAAGACAGGTGAAGCTTTCTTT